This TCR beta chain was observed in a study of CXCR3-negative and CXCR3-positive naive CD8 T cells. Overall study: Summed over all libraries, TRB reads came to approximately 140 million, with about 1.5 +/- 0.3 million per library. Study findings and constraints: Much lower diversity was found in memory CD8+ cells, while both naive subsets had comparably high diversity. TRB CDR3s of CXCR3-positive naive cells were more hydrophobic than those of CXCR3-negative naive cells.

With 300,000 cells each, the CD8+ T cell subsets were individually sorted in triplicate. Germline V gives CDR1 LGHNA, CDR2 YNFKEQ. The CDR3 runs 15 residues. The libraries of TRB cDNA were prepared using 5' RACE with UMI labels. One entry per CDR3 protein, without DNA, is what TCRdb gives after re-calling the 5' RACE reads. This sample's clone table lists some 130,000 distinct CDR3 sequences. Comments on this clonotype: Its antigen is undetermined.

Sequenced sample: naive CXCR3- CD8+ T cells from blood. Noted subset: CD45RO-CCR7+CD27+CD95- naive CD8+ T cells lacking CXCR3 (TNR3-). The TCR sequence derives from a human donor in good health. Some clones in this sample may be carry-over from other donors' samples. This chain connects TRBV4-2 to TRBJ2-4. The CDR3 is CASSQDSGAKNIQYF.